Presented here are 22 T cell receptor beta chains from one specimen sequenced in a study of glioma-infiltrating T cells after dendritic cell vaccination. TCRdb's copy holds only in-frame clones and misses some; the assay was immunoSEQ multiplex PCR. The data contain about 90,000 clones, more than 75% of them singletons. The input for sequencing was blood, taken before dendritic cell vaccination. These receptors were obtained from a human donor with glioblastoma.

The DNA of the CDR3 is TGCGCCAGCAGCTTGGGGACAGGGGGCTCGTATTCACCCCTCCACTTT. Translating gives CASSLGTGGSYSPLHF. The chain recombines TRBV5-1 with TRBJ1-6; the match to TRBD1 covers 11 bases. This CDR3 comprises 16 residues. CDR1 is SGHRS and CDR2 is YFSETQ in the germline V gene. Trimming cost V 0 bases and J 8 bases; bases outside gene matches: 4.

The chain links TRBV18 to TRBJ1-2, with 9 bases identical to TRBD1. V lost 2 bases and J lost 3; bases outside the gene matches: 4. CDR3 size: 15 residues. Germline V gives CDR1 KGHSH, CDR2 LQKENI. The CDR3 reads CASSPGTGLDYGYTF. As DNA, the CDR3 is TGTGCCAGCTCACCAGGGACAGGGTTGGACTATGGCTACACCTTC.

This chain uses TRBV2 with TRBJ2-5; D unresolved. In germline, CDR1 is SNHLY, CDR2 FYNNEI. Trimming took 3 bases from V and 1 from J, leaving 9 bases between them. This CDR3 has 14 residues. CDR3 nucleotides: TGTGCCAGCAGTGAGGCCCGCCGCCAAGAGACCCAGTACTTC. Amino acids: CASSEARRQETQYF.

V and J are TRBV30 and TRBJ2-3, with 10 bases lining up with TRBD2. Looked up from germline, CDR1 is GTSNPN and CDR2 is SVGIG (reference sequence). The ends lost 0 bases at V and 8 bases at J; junction bases unmatched: 11. The CDR3 has 16 residues. The CDR3 is CAWSVRASGRTGTQYF. The CDR3, as DNA: TGTGCCTGGAGTGTACGGGCTAGCGGGAGAACGGGTACGCAGTATTTT.

CDR3 DNA: TGTGCCAGTAGCTACGGGACAGGGAAAAACACTGAAGCTTTCTTT. Encoded protein: CASSYGTGKNTEAFF. This rearrangement joins TRBV19 to TRBJ1-1, with 9 bases that match TRBD1. CDR1 and CDR2 (germline): LNHDA, SQIVND (reference sequence). The CDR3 totals 15 residues. The V and J ends lost 6 bases and 2 bases, in that order; junction bases with no gene match: 7.

J is TRBJ2-4 and V is TRBV5-1, with TRBD1 as a possible D gene (6 bases). The ends were cut back, 3 bases at V and 1 base at J, with 11 bases in the middle. CDR3 length: 15 residues. CDR1 SGHRS and CDR2 YFSETQ come from the germline V gene. CDR3 coding DNA: TGCGCCAGCAGCTCCTACAGGGAGGCCAAAAACATTCAGTACTTC. Encoded protein: CASSSYREAKNIQYF. Together with reference TRBV5-1 and TRBJ2-4, the CDR3 gives the full variable domain: KAGVTQTPRYLIKTRGQQVTLSCSPISGHRSVSWYQQTPGQGLQFLFEYFSETQRNKGNFPGRFSGRQFSNSRSEMNVSTLELGDSALYLCASSSYREAKNIQYFGAGTRLSVL.

The genes are TRBV5-1 and TRBJ2-7, with no clear D. Trimming stripped 4 bases from V and 4 bases from J, with 12 bases between. Per the germline V gene, CDR1 is SGHRS and CDR2 is YFSETQ. The length of the CDR3 is 13 residues. CDR3 protein: CASSTNDGYEQYF. CDR3 sequence (DNA): TGCGCCAGCAGCACCAACGACGGGTACGAGCAGTACTTC. Full variable domain (rest looked up from reference TRBV5-1 and TRBJ2-7): KAGVTQTPRYLIKTRGQQVTLSCSPISGHRSVSWYQQTPGQGLQFLFEYFSETQRNKGNFPGRFSGRQFSNSRSEMNVSTLELGDSALYLCASSTNDGYEQYFGPGTRLTVT.

This chain connects TRBV2 to TRBJ1-3; D is possibly TRBD1 (5 bases). The ends were cut back, 8 bases at V and 7 bases at J, with 12 bases in the middle. Germline loops: CDR1 SNHLY, CDR2 FYNNEI. This CDR3 comprises 12 residues. The CDR3 is CASGSAGNTIYF. The CDR3 region has the DNA TGTGCCAGCGGGTCAGCAGGGAACACCATATATTTT.

The genes are TRBV5-1 and TRBJ2-7; 10 positions match TRBD1. The V and J ends lost 4 bases and 4 bases, in that order; junction bases with no gene match: 8. This CDR3 is 15 amino acids long. Germline CDR1 and CDR2: SGHRS and YFSETQ. The CDR3 region is CASSVTGTGVYEQYF. CDR3 nucleotide sequence: TGCGCCAGCAGCGTAACCGGGACAGGGGTTTACGAGCAGTACTTC.

This chain joins TRBV7-6 and TRBJ2-7, with D perhaps TRBD1 (5 bases). This CDR3 is built from 14 residues. V shed 5 bases and J shed 0 bases, with 11 bases lying between them. From germline, CDR1 is SGHVS and CDR2 FNYEAQ. This chain's CDR3 is CASSAPDSSYEQYF. The CDR3 DNA reads as TGTGCCAGCAGCGCTCCTGACAGCTCCTACGAGCAGTACTTC.

This clone was recorded a few times. The chain has TRBV4-1 and TRBJ1-3, with D possibly TRBD1 on 6 matching bases. CDR3 size: 16 residues. V gave up 1 base and J gave up 3 bases, with 13 bases separating them. The germline gives CDR1 MGHRA, CDR2 YSYEKL. CDR3 region: CASSQGIQGGGNTIYF. The DNA of the CDR3 is TGCGCCAGCAGCCAAGGAATACAGGGTGGTGGAAACACCATATATTTT.

This rearrangement joins TRBV30 to TRBJ1-5; D is undetermined. V was cut by 0 bases and J by 2 bases, with 5 bases left in between. The CDR3 totals 13 residues. Germline V gives CDR1 GTSNPN, CDR2 SVGIG (reference sequence). The CDR3: CAWSVTGNQPQHF. The DNA of the CDR3 is TGTGCCTGGAGTGTAACGGGCAATCAGCCCCAGCATTTT.

The rearrangement uses TRBV7-9 and TRBJ2-1, with 8 bases identical to TRBD2. V lost 5 bases, J lost 7 bases, and 13 bases stayed unmatched. This CDR3 is 16 amino acids long. Germline assignment: CDR1 SEHNR and CDR2 FQNEAQ (reference sequence). CDR3 nucleotide sequence: TGTGCCAGCAGCCCAGAGGGCGGGAGGTCGCGGAATGAGCAGTTCTTC. Its translation is CASSPEGGRSRNEQFF.

J is TRBJ1-2 and V is TRBV6-5; weak D call: TRBD1 (6 bases). CDR3 length equals 14 residues. V dropped 5 bases and J dropped 5 bases, with 15 bases sitting between them. Germline loops: CDR1 MNHEY, CDR2 SVGAGI. The CDR3 region is CASSPTGPWYGYTF. The CDR3 DNA is TGTGCCAGCAGTCCAACAGGGCCCTGGTATGGCTACACCTTC.

CDR3 region: CASSLSGQYTEAFF. CDR3 coding DNA: TGTGCCAGCAGCTTGTCGGGACAGTACACTGAAGCTTTCTTT. This chain connects TRBV11-1 to TRBJ1-1, with 7 nucleotides matching TRBD1. Germline values: CDR1 SGHAT, CDR2 FQDESV (reference sequence). The CDR3 sequence is 14 residues long. V dropped 3 bases and J dropped 3; count of bases not matched to a gene: 4.

This clone has more than one count but fewer than ten. This chain connects TRBV2 to TRBJ2-7; D gene ambiguous. The CDR3 totals 11 residues. The germline CDR1 and CDR2 sequences are SNHLY and FYNNEI. V gave up 5 bases and J gave up 5 bases, with 7 bases separating them. The CDR3 DNA reads as TGTGCCAGCAGTCCCTACCACGAGCAGTACTTC. Residues: CASSPYHEQYF.

V gene TRBV5-5 combines with J gene TRBJ1-2, with D tentatively TRBD1 (6 bases). The V and J ends lost 4 bases and 5 bases respectively, with 21 bases between them. CDR1 is SGHKS and CDR2 is YYEKEE in the germline V gene (reference sequence). The CDR3 is 16 amino acids. CDR3 nucleotides: TGTGCCAGCAGCACCTTCACAGGGCCAAACCGTTATGGCTACACCTTC. Protein: CASSTFTGPNRYGYTF.

The chain links TRBV2 to TRBJ2-1; D gene uncertain. V was cut by 4 bases and J by 3 bases, with 10 bases left in between. The CDR3 loop spans 14 amino acids. Germline-derived CDR1 and CDR2 are SNHLY and FYNNEI. The CDR3 coding sequence is TGTGCCAGCAGTGCCGGAACTAACTACAATGAGCAGTTCTTC. Translating gives CASSAGTNYNEQFF.

The chain joins TRBV5-1 to TRBJ1-1; TRBD1 agrees at 8 bases. The length of the CDR3 is 14 residues. CDR1 is SGHRS and CDR2 is YFSETQ in the germline V gene. Trimming removed 4 bases from V and 5 bases from J; junction bases left unmatched: 7. CDR3 in DNA: TGCGCCAGCAGCGAGCAGGGGGCCGGGACTGAAGCTTTCTTT. Its translation is CASSEQGAGTEAFF.

This chain joins TRBV11-2 and TRBJ2-1; 9 bases are shared with TRBD2. Germline loops: CDR1 SGHAT, CDR2 FQNNGV. J lost 7 bases, V lost 5 bases, and 12 bases had no gene match. The CDR3 sequence is 16 residues long. The CDR3 sequence is CASSPPAGGPANEQFF. CDR3 DNA sequence: TGTGCCAGCAGCCCGCCGGCGGGAGGGCCCGCGAATGAGCAGTTCTTC. The full variable domain, in which reference TRBV11-2 and TRBJ2-1 provide the parts outside the CDR3, is EAGVAQSPRYKIIEKRQSVAFWCNPISGHATLYWYQQILGQGPKLLIQFQNNGVVDDSQLPKDRFSAERLKGVDSTLKIQPAKLEDSAVYLCASSPPAGGPANEQFFGPGTRLTVL.

This chain uses TRBV5-1 with TRBJ2-3, with TRBD1 identical over 7 bases. The length of the CDR3 is 15 residues. V lost 0 bases and J lost 5; bases outside the gene matches: 6. The germline gives CDR1 SGHRS, CDR2 YFSETQ. This CDR3 reads CASSLEGGRGDTQYF. For the CDR3, the DNA is TGCGCCAGCAGCTTGGAAGGGGGCCGGGGAGATACGCAGTATTTT.

The rearrangement joins TRBV7-2 to TRBJ2-1, with 9 bases that match TRBD2. The germline V gene encodes CDR1 SGHTA and CDR2 FQGNSA. Germline trimming cut 6 bases from V and 7 bases from J; bases unmatched to any gene: 10. The CDR3 sequence is 15 residues long. The CDR3 nucleotides read TGTGCCAGCAGGGCGGGAGGGGGCTTCGGTAATGAGCAGTTCTTC. Its translation is CASRAGGGFGNEQFF.